The 6 T cell receptor beta chains reported below all come from one sample, sequenced in a study of blood T cell repertoires in COVID-19. Generated by immunoSEQ multiplex PCR, the TCRdb table keeps only in-frame clones and is missing some. The sample carries around 250,000 clones, 86% recorded once. The sequenced sample consisted of peripheral blood. Receptor source: a woman aged 25 to 39 with active or convalescent COVID-19.

This clone was seen only a few times. The chain uses TRBV28 and TRBJ1-4, with 7 bases identical to TRBD1. The CDR3 extends over 16 amino acids. V trimming: 2 bases; J trimming: 4 bases; junction bases outside the gene matches: 7. CDR1 MDHEN and CDR2 SYDVKM come from the germline V gene. CDR3 in amino acids: CASSLGTASLNEKLFF. CDR3 DNA sequence: TGTGCCAGCAGTTTAGGGACAGCCTCTCTTAATGAAAAACTGTTTTTT. Looking up the rest from reference TRBV28 and TRBJ1-4 gives the full variable domain: DVKVTQSSRYLVKRTGEKVFLECVQDMDHENMFWYRQDPGLGLRLIYFSYDVKMKEKGDIPEGYSVSREKKERFSLILESASTNQTSMYLCASSLGTASLNEKLFFGSGTQLSVL.

The chain employs TRBV5-1 and TRBJ2-3, with a tentative D call TRBD2 (6 bases). Germline V gene sequence: CDR1 SGHRS, CDR2 YFSETQ. There are 18 residues in the CDR3. The germline V and J ends were trimmed by 0 bases and 0 bases, with 17 bases remaining between them. This CDR3 is CASSLGVSGPTSTDTQYF. As DNA, the CDR3 is TGCGCCAGCAGCTTGGGGGTTAGCGGCCCCACTAGCACAGATACGCAGTATTTT.

The chain employs TRBV7-8 and TRBJ2-7; tentatively, D is TRBD1 (6 bases). With 2 bases removed from V and 7 bases from J, the gap between germline ends came to 18 bases. The CDR3 runs to 15 residues. Germline CDR1 SGHVS, CDR2 FQNEAQ. The CDR3 sequence is CASSLIGQTYVEQYF. CDR3 in DNA: TGTGCCAGCAGCTTAATAGGACAGACTTACGTGGAGCAGTACTTC.

This rearrangement joins TRBV7-2 to TRBJ1-6; D gene unclear. In germline, CDR1 is SGHTA, CDR2 FQGNSA. V lost 1 base and J lost 9, with 13 bases in between. The CDR3 is made up of 15 amino acids. In DNA form, the CDR3 reads TGTGCCAGCAGCTTAGGGTACCTTAGTGGTTCACCCCTCCACTTT. It is translated as CASSLGYLSGSPLHF.

The rearrangement links TRBV7-9 to TRBJ2-5; 7 nucleotides match TRBD2. V gave up 6 bases and J gave up 5 bases; unmatched junction bases: 6. Per germline, CDR1 SEHNR and CDR2 FQNEAQ (reference sequence). This CDR3 contains 13 residues. In DNA, the CDR3 is TGTGCCAGCAGTTTCGCGGGGGAGGAGACCCAGTACTTC. This sequence encodes CASSFAGEETQYF.

The chain is built from TRBV28 and TRBJ1-1; D uncertain. CDR3 length: 12 residues. The ends were cut back, 3 bases at V and 6 bases at J, with 8 bases in the middle. From germline, CDR1 is MDHEN and CDR2 SYDVKM. CDR3 loop: CASSLTSAEAFF. CDR3 nucleotides: TGTGCCAGCAGTTTGACTAGTGCTGAAGCTTTCTTT.